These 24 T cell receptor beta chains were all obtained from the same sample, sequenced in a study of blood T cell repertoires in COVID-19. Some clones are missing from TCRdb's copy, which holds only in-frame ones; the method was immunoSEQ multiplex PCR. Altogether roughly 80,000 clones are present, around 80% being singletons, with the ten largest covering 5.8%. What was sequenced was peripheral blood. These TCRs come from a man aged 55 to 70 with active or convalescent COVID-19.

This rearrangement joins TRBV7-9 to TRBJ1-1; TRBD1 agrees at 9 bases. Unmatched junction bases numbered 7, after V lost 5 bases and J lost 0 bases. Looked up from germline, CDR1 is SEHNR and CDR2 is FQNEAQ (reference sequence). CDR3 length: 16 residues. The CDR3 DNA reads TGTGCCAGCAGCCACGGACAGGGGATAATGAACACTGAAGCTTTCTTT. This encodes CASSHGQGIMNTEAFF. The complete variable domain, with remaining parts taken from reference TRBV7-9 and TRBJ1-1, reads DTGVSQNPRHKITKRGQNVTFRCDPISEHNRLYWYRQTLGQGPEFLTYFQNEAQLEKSRLLSDRFSAERPKGSFSTLEIQRTEQGDSAMYLCASSHGQGIMNTEAFFGQGTRLTVV.

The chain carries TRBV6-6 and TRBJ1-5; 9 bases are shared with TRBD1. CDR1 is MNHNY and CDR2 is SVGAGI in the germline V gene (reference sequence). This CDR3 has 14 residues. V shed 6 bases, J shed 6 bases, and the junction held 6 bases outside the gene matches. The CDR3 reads CASSWDRVGQPQHF. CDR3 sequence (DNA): TGTGCCAGCAGCTGGGACAGGGTAGGTCAGCCCCAGCATTTT.

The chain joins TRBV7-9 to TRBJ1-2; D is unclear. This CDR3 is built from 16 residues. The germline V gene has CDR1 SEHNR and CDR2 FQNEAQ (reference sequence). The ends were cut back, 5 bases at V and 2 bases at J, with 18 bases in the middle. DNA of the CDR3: TGTGCCAGCAGCCCGTTTGGGCCAGGCACAAACTATGGCTACACCTTC. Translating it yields CASSPFGPGTNYGYTF.

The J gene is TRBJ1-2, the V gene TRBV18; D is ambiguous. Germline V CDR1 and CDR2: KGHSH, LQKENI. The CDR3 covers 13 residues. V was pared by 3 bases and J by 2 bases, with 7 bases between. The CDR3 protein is CASSPGSNYGYTF. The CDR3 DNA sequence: TGTGCCAGCTCACCCGGGTCAAACTATGGCTACACCTTC.

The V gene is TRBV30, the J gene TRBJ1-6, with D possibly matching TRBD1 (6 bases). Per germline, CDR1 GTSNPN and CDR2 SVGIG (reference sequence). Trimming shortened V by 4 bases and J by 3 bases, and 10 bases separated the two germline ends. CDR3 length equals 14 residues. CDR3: CAWNPDSYNSPLHF. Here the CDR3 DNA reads TGTGCCTGGAACCCGGACAGCTATAATTCACCCCTCCACTTT.

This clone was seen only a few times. The CDR3 nucleotides are TGCAGCGTCCTTCGGGGGAACACCCAAGAGACCCAGTACTTC. This translates into CSVLRGNTQETQYF. The rearrangement links TRBV29-1 to TRBJ2-5; maybe TRBD2 (6 bases). Germline V lookup: CDR1 SQVTM, CDR2 ANQGSEA. This CDR3 is built from 14 residues. Deletions cut 6 bases from V and 1 base from J, with 15 bases between. The full variable domain, rest sourced from reference TRBV29-1 and TRBJ2-5, is SAVISQKPSRDICQRGTSLTIQCQVDSQVTMMFWYRQQPGQSLTLIATANQGSEATYESGFVIDKFPISRPNLTFSTLTVSNMSPEDSSIYLCSVLRGNTQETQYFGPGTRLLVL.

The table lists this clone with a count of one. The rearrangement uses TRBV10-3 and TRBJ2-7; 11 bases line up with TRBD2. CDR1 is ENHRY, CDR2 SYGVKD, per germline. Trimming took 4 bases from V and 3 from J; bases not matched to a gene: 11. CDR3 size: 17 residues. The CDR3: CAISAASGGPSDYEQYF. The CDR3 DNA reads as TGTGCCATCAGTGCGGCTAGCGGGGGGCCATCTGACTACGAGCAGTACTTC.

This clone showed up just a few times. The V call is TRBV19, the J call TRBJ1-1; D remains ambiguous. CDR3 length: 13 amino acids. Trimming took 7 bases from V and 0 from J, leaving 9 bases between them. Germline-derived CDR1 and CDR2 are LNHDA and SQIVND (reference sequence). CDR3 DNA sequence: TGTGCCAGTAATGGTAACATGAACACTGAAGCTTTCTTT. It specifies CASNGNMNTEAFF. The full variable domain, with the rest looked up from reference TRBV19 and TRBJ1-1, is DGGITQSPKYLFRKEGQNVTLSCEQNLNHDAMYWYRQDPGQGLRLIYYSQIVNDFQKGDIAEGYSVSREKKESFPLTVTSAQKNPTAFYLCASNGNMNTEAFFGQGTRLTVV.

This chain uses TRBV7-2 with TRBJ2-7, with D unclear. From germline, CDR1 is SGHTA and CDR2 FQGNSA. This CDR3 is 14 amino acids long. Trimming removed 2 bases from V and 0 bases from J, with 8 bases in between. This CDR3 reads CASSLSSYSYEQYF. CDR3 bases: TGTGCCAGCAGCTTAAGTTCCTACTCCTACGAGCAGTACTTC.

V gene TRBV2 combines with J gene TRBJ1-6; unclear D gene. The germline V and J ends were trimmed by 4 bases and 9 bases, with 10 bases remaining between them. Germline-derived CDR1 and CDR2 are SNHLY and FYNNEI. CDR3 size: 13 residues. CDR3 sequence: CASSAWAASPLHF. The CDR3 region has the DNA TGTGCCAGCAGTGCGTGGGCAGCTTCACCCCTCCACTTT.

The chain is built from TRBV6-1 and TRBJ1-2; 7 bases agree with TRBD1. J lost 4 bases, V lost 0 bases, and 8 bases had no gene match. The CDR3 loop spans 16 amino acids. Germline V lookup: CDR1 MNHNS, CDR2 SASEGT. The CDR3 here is CASSEALQAGGYGYTF. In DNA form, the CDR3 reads TGTGCCAGCAGTGAAGCGCTTCAGGCAGGGGGCTATGGCTACACCTTC.

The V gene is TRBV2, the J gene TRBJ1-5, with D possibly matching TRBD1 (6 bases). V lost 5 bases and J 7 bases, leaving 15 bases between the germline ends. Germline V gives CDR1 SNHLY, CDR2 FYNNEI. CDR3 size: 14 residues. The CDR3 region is CASSLQGKQQPQHF. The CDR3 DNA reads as TGTGCCAGCAGTCTACAGGGTAAGCAGCAGCCCCAGCATTTT.

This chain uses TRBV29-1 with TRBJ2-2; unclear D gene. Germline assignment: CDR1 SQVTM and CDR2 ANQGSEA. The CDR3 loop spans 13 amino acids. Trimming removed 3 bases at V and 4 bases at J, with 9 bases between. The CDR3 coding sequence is TGCAGCGTTGAGCCAGGCAGCACCGGGGAGCTGTTTTTT. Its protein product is CSVEPGSTGELFF.

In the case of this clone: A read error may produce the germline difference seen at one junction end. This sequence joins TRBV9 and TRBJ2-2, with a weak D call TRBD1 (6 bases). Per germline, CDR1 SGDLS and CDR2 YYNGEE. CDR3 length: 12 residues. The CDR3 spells CASSGPIGGLFF. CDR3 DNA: TGTGCCAGCAGCGGTCCCATAGGGGGGCTGTTTTTT.

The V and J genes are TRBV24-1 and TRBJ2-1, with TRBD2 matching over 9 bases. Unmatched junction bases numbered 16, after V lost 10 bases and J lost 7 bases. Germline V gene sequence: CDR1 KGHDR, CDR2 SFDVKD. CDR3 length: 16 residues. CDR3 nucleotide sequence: TGTGCCACTCGGTGTGGCGGGGGGGCCTTGTATAATGAGCAGTTCTTC. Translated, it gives CATRCGGGALYNEQFF.

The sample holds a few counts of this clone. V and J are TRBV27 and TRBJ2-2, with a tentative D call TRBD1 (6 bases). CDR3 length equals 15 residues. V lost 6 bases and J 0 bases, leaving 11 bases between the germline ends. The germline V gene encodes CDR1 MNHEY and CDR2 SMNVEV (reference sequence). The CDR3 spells CASSTGTANTGELFF. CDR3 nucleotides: TGTGCCAGCAGCACAGGGACCGCGAACACCGGGGAGCTGTTTTTT.

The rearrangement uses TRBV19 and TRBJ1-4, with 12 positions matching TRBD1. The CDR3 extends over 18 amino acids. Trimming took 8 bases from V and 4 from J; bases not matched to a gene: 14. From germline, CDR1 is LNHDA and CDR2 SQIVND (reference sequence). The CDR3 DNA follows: TGTGCCAGTGATCATTCCGGGACAGGGGGCAAGGGTAATGAAAAACTGTTTTTT. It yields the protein CASDHSGTGGKGNEKLFF.

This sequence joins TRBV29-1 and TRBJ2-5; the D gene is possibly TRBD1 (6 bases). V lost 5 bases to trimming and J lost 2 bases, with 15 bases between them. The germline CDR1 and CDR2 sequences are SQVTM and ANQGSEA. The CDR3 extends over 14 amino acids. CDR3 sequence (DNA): TGCAGCGTTCTCTACAGGGCAAATCAAGAGACCCAGTACTTC. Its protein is CSVLYRANQETQYF.

The CDR3 DNA is TGTGCCAGCAGCGCCGGACTAGAAGGTGAGCAGTTCTTC. Residues: CASSAGLEGEQFF. The chain has TRBV9 and TRBJ2-1; 7 bases match TRBD2. The V segment lost 3 bases and the J segment 9 bases; nucleotides outside the gene matches: 6. Germline CDR1 is SGDLS and CDR2 is YYNGEE. The CDR3 length is 13 residues.

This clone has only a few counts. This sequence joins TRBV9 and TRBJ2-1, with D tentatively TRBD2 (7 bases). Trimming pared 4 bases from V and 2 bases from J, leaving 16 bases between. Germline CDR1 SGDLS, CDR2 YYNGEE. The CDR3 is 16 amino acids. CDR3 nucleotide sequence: TGTGCCAGCAGCCCAATGGGGCGGGGGCCCTACAATGAGCAGTTCTTC. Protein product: CASSPMGRGPYNEQFF.

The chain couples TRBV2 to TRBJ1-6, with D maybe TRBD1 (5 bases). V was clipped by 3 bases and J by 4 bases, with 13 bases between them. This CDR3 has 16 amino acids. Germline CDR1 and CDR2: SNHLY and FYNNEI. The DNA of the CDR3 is TGTGCCAGCAGTGAGAACAGGCCAAATTATAATTCACCCCTCCACTTT. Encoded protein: CASSENRPNYNSPLHF.

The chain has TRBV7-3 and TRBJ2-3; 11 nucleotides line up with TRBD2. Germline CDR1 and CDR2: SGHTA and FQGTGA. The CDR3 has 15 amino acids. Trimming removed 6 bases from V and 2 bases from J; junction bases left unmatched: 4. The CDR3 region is CASSTSGGNTDTQYF. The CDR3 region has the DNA TGTGCCAGCAGTACTAGCGGGGGCAACACAGATACGCAGTATTTT. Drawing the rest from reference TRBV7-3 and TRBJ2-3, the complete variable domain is GAGVSQTPSNKVTEKGKYVELRCDPISGHTALYWYRQSLGQGPEFLIYFQGTGAADDSGLPNDRFFAVRPEGSVSTLKIQRTERGDSAVYLCASSTSGGNTDTQYFGPGTRLTVL.

The CDR3 loop is CASSLGANTEAFF. CDR3 nucleotides: TGTGCCAGCAGCTTAGGGGCAAACACTGAAGCTTTCTTT. The chain recombines TRBV11-3 with TRBJ1-1; the D is unclear. The germline CDR1 and CDR2 sequences are SGHNT and YENEEA. Trimming shortened V by 1 base and J by 2 bases, and 5 bases separated the two germline ends. The CDR3 extends over 13 amino acids.

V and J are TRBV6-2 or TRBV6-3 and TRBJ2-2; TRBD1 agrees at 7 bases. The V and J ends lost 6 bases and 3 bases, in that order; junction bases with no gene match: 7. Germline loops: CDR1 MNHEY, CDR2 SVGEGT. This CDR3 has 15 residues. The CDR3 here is CASSRGTAYTGELFF. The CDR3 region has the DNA TGTGCCAGCAGCCGAGGGACAGCCTACACCGGGGAGCTGTTTTTT.